This T cell receptor (beta chain) was obtained from a study of T cells after yellow fever vaccination. This clonotype has more than one count but fewer than ten. Its antigen is not identified. The CDR3 covers 14 residues. CDR1 is SGHTA and CDR2 is FQGNSA in the germline V gene. V gave up 5 bases and J gave up 7 bases, with 17 bases separating them. From the 5' RACE reads, TCRdb called clonotypes with MiXCR, one entry per CDR3 protein. This table has about 320,000 distinct CDR3 sequences, around 4.5% appearing once. Study-wide points: Abundant contaminating clonotypes from the bulk population could appear in FACS-sorted repertoires. It was a small share of clonotypes that appeared in both CD4 and CD8 compartments.

The sequences come from PBMCs, collected 15 days after the yellow fever booster vaccination. This receptor was taken from a man younger than 35 who received the YFV17D yellow fever vaccine. The V gene is TRBV7-2, the J gene TRBJ2-5; D uncertain. CDR3 sequence: CASSPRWVMGTQYF. CDR3 bases: TGTGCCAGCAGCCCCCGCTGGGTTATGGGGACCCAGTACTTC.